The clone carrying this T cell receptor (beta chain) has just one count. As yet, its antigen is unknown. Produced via immunoSEQ multiplex PCR; TCRdb's table is partial and in-frame only. The sample includes 180,000 or so clones, around 87% of them seen just once. This entry is derived from a study of cytomegalovirus exposure and HLA in healthy donors. Study-wide points: First-cohort TCR clusters tended to co-occur in the approximately 120 validation repertoires, a later analysis found. There were some public TCRs occurring in many donors, but most TCR sequences were rare. Some TCR beta chains (164 of them) were listed as cytomegalovirus-associated.

The sequencing sample was made of PBMCs. The TCR comes from a woman aged 25 to 45 in good health and CMV-seronegative.

The CDR3 here is CATRGIGDYQPQHF. The CDR3 region has the DNA TGCGCCACACGGGGGATAGGGGACTATCAGCCCCAGCATTTT. V usage is TRBV10-2 and J usage is TRBJ1-5; D possibly corresponds to TRBD1 (5 bases). V gave up 10 bases and J gave up 5 bases, with 18 bases separating them. Germline V gene sequence: CDR1 WSHSY, CDR2 SAAADI. CDR3 size: 14 residues.